The TCR beta chain described here comes from a study of a mutant IDH1 vaccine in newly diagnosed glioma. Libraries were prepared by immunoSEQ multiplex PCR; TCRdb keeps only in-frame clonotypes and omits some of them. The repertoire holds roughly 130,000 clones, with 80% as singletons. Indicated time point: week 11, during vaccination. The investigators gave 300 ug of mutant IDH1 20-mer peptide in each vaccine dose, together with topical imiquimod. A remark on this clone: What it binds is unknown.

The sequences come from PBMCs, collected from a glioma patient whose treatment included an IDH1 peptide vaccine. This receptor was identified in a man in his forties with glioma.

DNA for the CDR3: TGTGCCAGCAGCCCGGACAGGAAAACAGATACGCAGTATTTT. It codes for CASSPDRKTDTQYF. The genes are TRBV7-2 and TRBJ2-3; 7 bases align to TRBD1. The CDR3 runs 14 residues. Germline V gene data show CDR1 as SGHTA and CDR2 as FQGNSA. With V trimmed by 5 bases and J by 3 bases, 5 bases remained unmatched.